This T cell receptor beta chain was observed in a study of T-cell reconstitution after alpha-beta-depleted transplantation in children. Preparing the TCRbeta library involved the use of unique molecular identifiers. TCRdb recomputed calls from the PCR reads with MiXCR, one row per CDR3 protein. The table shows about 78,000 distinct CDR3 sequences, with around 14% occurring only once. V was pared by 5 bases and J by 3 bases, with 13 bases between. The germline V gene encodes CDR1 MGHDK and CDR2 SYGVNS. This CDR3 has 14 residues. The source of this sequence is a male patient under 10 years old who had a stem cell transplant for acute lymphoblastic leukemia, so the T cells may come from the graft donor. The material sequenced was PBMCs, mostly from graft donor cells, taken 180 days after TCRalphabeta/CD19-depleted stem cell transplant. This rearrangement joins TRBV25-1 to TRBJ2-5, with a tentative D call TRBD2 (7 bases). CDR3 region: CASSPWGGEETQYF. The DNA for the CDR3 is TGTGCCAGCAGTCCCTGGGGGGGCGAAGAGACCCAGTACTTC. The variable domain in full, completed from reference TRBV25-1 and TRBJ2-5, reads EADIYQTPRYLVIGTGKKITLECSQTMGHDKMYWYQQDPGMELHLIHYSYGVNSTEKGDLSSESTVSRIRTEHFPLTLESARPSHTSQYLCASSPWGGEETQYFGPGTRLLVL.